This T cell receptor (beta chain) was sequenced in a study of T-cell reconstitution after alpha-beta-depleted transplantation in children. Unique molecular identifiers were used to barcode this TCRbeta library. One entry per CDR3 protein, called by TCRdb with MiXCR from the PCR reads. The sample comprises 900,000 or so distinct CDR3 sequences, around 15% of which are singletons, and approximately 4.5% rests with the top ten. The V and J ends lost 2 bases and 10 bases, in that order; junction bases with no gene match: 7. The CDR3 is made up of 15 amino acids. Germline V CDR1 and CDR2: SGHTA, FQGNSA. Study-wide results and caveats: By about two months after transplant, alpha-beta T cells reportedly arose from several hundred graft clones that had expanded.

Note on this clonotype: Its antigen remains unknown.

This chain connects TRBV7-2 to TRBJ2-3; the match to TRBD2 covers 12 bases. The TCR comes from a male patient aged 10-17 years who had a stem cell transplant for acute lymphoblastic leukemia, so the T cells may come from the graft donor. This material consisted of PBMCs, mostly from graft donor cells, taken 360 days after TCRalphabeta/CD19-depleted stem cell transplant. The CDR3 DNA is TGTGCCAGCAGCTTAACTAGCGGGAGGTTAAGTTCGCAGTATTTT. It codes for CASSLTSGRLSSQYF.